The 2 T cell receptor beta chains below come from one sample, sequenced in a study of a mutant IDH1 vaccine in newly diagnosed glioma (dated by TCRdb to about 2021). What these receptors recognize is not known. The time point label for this specimen denotes: week 23, last vaccination. A 20-mer mutant IDH1 peptide at 300 micrograms in Montanide made up each vaccine dose, which was injected subcutaneously together with topical imiquimod. Libraries were prepared through the immunoSEQ multiplex PCR assay. This is the immuneACCESS table as TCRdb keeps it, with only in-frame sequences that have V and J called. A part of the clones is gone; compared with another copy, unresolved V genes explain less than half, and the rest is unexplained. This sample has about 82,000 clones in its table, and 70% to 90% of those were observed once. The ten top clones hold roughly 2.2% of the sample. The sequences come from PBMCs, collected from a glioma patient whose treatment included an IDH1 peptide vaccine. The receptors were gathered from a man aged 25 to 40 with glioma. Some clones in this sample may be carry-over from other donors' samples.

V gene TRBV5-1 combines with J gene TRBJ2-7; TRBD2 is a possible D gene (6 bases). This CDR3 region has 14 residues. Germline lookup yields CDR1 SGHRS and CDR2 YFSETQ. V shed 1 base and J shed 7 bases, with 15 bases lying between them. Here the CDR3 reads CASSLRTGAREQYF. The CDR3 DNA is TGCGCCAGCAGCTTGAGAACGGGAGCACGGGAGCAGTACTTC.

This chain uses TRBV6-1 with TRBJ1-2; D uncertain. The CDR3 loop spans 14 amino acids. Germline V gives CDR1 MNHNS, CDR2 SASEGT. Trimming took off 7 bases at V and 0 bases at J, with 12 bases between the two ends. The CDR3 DNA follows: TGTGCCAGCACCTCCCTTCCCCCTAACTATGGCTACACCTTC. It encodes CASTSLPPNYGYTF.